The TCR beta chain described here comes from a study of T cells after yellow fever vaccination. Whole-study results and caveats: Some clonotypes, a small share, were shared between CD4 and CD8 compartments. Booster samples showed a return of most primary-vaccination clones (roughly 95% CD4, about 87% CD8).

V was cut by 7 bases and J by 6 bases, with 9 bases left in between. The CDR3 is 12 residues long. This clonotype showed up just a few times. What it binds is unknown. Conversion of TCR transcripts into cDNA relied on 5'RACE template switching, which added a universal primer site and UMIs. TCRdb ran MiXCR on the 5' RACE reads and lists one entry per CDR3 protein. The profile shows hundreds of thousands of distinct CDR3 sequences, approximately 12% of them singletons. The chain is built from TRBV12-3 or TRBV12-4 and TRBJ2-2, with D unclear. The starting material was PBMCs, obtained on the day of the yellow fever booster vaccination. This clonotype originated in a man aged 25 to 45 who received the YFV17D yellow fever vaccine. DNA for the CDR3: TGTGCCAGCACCTTGCTGCCCGGGGAGCTGTTTTTT. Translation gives CASTLLPGELFF.